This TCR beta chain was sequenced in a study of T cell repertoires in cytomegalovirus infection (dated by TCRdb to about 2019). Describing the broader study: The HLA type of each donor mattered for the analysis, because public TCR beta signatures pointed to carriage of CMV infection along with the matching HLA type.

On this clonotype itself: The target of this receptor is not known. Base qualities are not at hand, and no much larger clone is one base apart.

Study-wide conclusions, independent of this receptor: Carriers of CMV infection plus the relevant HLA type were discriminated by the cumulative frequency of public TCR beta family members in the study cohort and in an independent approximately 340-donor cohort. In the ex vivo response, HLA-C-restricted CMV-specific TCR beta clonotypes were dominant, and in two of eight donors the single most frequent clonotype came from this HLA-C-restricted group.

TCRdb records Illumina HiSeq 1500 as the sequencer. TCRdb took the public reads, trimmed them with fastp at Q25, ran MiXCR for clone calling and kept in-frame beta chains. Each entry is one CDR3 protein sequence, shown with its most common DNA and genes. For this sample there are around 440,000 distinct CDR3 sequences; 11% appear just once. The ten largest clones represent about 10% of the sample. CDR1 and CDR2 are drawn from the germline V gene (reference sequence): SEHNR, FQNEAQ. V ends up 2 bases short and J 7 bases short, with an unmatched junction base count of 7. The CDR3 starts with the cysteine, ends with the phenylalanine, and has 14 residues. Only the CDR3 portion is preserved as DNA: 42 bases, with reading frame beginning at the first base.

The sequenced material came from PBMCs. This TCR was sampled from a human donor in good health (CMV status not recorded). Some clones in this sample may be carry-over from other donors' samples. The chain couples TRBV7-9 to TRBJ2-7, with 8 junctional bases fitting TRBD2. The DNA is TGTGCCAGCAGCTTACAAGCGGGAGATCAAGAGCAGTACTTC. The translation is CASSLQAGDQEQYF.